This record concerns one T cell receptor beta chain sequence. The data belong to a study of shared clonotypes between healthy human individuals. Terminally differentiated effector memory CD45RA+ cells were excluded from the naive CD8 cells, which were CD45RO-negative and positively selected for CCR7. Each cell subset's genomic DNA was divided evenly among several immunoSEQ plates. This table comes from immunoSEQ multiplex PCR, and its TCRdb copy is limited to in-frame clones, with some not included. Among around 650,000 clones, around 96% were seen once, and the ten largest hold approximately 0.1%. Sequenced sample: naive CD8+ T cells sorted from blood. The origin of this receptor is a woman in her 30s in good health.

CDR3 bases: TGTGCCAGCGCTGACGGGACTAGCGGGAGAACGCAGTATTTT. Protein sequence: CASADGTSGRTQYF. This chain uses TRBV27 with TRBJ2-3, with TRBD2 identical over 14 bases. Trimming removed 8 bases from V and 9 bases from J; junction bases left unmatched: 7. Germline V gene sequence: CDR1 MNHEY, CDR2 SMNVEV (reference sequence). The CDR3 is made up of 14 amino acids.